One and the same sample provided the 32 T cell receptor beta chains below, sequenced in a study of human T cells and chemical hapten exposure. Sample time point: patch test 2, 6 weeks after DPC sensitization. The treatment: therapeutic diphenylcyclopropenone sensitization with weekly scalp DPC. One entry per CDR3 protein, called by TCRdb with MiXCR from the RACE reads. The sample shows some 42,000 distinct CDR3 sequences, around 9% of them seen only once. The specimen comprised whole blood, sampled in connection with sensitization to the hapten diphenylcyclopropenone (DPC). These receptor sequences come from a woman between 40 and 50 years old with alopecia areata. Some clones in this sample may be carry-over from other donors' samples.

This clonotype was picked up a small number of times. J is TRBJ1-1 and V is TRBV30; TRBD1 is a possible D gene (6 bases). Germline values: CDR1 GTSNPN, CDR2 SVGIG (reference sequence). Trimming pared 0 bases from V and 3 bases from J, leaving 8 bases between. CDR3 length: 13 residues. DNA for the CDR3: TGTGCCTGGAGTGTTAGGGGGGACACTGAAGCTTTCTTT. Its protein is CAWSVRGDTEAFF.

This clonotype was detected only a few times. CDR3 protein: CASSEGDFGGAPLHF. Written as DNA, the CDR3 is TGTGCCAGCAGCGAGGGGGACTTTGGTGGTGCACCCCTCCACTTT. The chain links TRBV9 to TRBJ1-6, with D possibly TRBD1 on 6 matching bases. Germline assignment: CDR1 SGDLS and CDR2 YYNGEE. This CDR3 contains 15 residues. Trimming pared 3 bases from V and 11 bases from J, leaving 18 bases between.

The count of this clonotype is one. The V and J genes are TRBV5-6 and TRBJ1-3; D is perhaps TRBD1 (6 bases). Germline V CDR1 and CDR2: SGHDT, YYEEEE. V was trimmed by 4 bases and J by 1 base, leaving 9 bases between them. The CDR3 covers 14 residues. The CDR3 here is CASSHGQSGNTIYF. In nucleotides, the CDR3 is TGTGCCAGCAGCCACGGACAGTCTGGAAACACCATATATTTT.

This chain connects TRBV5-1 to TRBJ2-7; D gene unclear. CDR3 size: 13 residues. CDR1 SGHRS and CDR2 YFSETQ come from the germline V gene. Trimming left V 1 base short and J 0 bases short, with 5 bases between. The CDR3 DNA sequence: TGCGCCAGCAGCTTGCCTAGCTCCTACGAGCAGTACTTC. Amino acid sequence: CASSLPSSYEQYF.

This clonotype was observed at least ten times. CDR3 nucleotides: TGCGCCAGCAGCCTTCTGGGACAGGGGAGAAACACTGAAGCTTTCTTT. It specifies CASSLLGQGRNTEAFF. V is TRBV4-1 and J is TRBJ1-1; the match to TRBD1 covers 10 bases. Per germline, CDR1 MGHRA and CDR2 YSYEKL. The V gene end was trimmed by 4 bases and the J gene end by 2 bases; junction bases not matched to a gene: 7. The CDR3 consists of 16 residues.

The chain uses TRBV20-1 and TRBJ1-1; TRBD1 agrees at 9 bases. The V gene's germline CDR1 is DFQATT and CDR2 SNEGSKA (reference sequence). The CDR3 spans 16 residues. V dropped 3 bases and J dropped 4; count of bases not matched to a gene: 12. The CDR3 sequence is CSASPSRQGVSTEAFF. As DNA, the CDR3 is TGCAGTGCTAGCCCCTCTAGACAGGGGGTGAGCACTGAAGCTTTCTTT.

This clonotype was found many times. The gene calls are TRBV7-9 and TRBJ2-7, with 7 bases matching TRBD1. The CDR3 is made up of 15 amino acids. Germline-derived CDR1 and CDR2 are SEHNR and FQNEAQ (reference sequence). The V gene end was trimmed by 5 bases and the J gene end by 0 bases; junction bases not matched to a gene: 7. The CDR3 coding sequence is TGTGCCAGCAGCCCAGGACAGGATATCTCCTACGAGCAGTACTTC. It encodes CASSPGQDISYEQYF. Supplemented by reference TRBV7-9 and TRBJ2-7, the full variable domain reads DTGVSQNPRHKITKRGQNVTFRCDPISEHNRLYWYRQTLGQGPEFLTYFQNEAQLEKSRLLSDRFSAERPKGSFSTLEIQRTEQGDSAMYLCASSPGQDISYEQYFGPGTRLTVT.

The chain uses TRBV5-4 and TRBJ2-7; no reliable D call. This CDR3 is built from 17 residues. The germline V and J ends were trimmed by 1 base and 3 bases, with 20 bases remaining between them. Germline V CDR1 and CDR2: SGHNT, YYREEE (reference sequence). CDR3 in DNA: TGTGCCAGCAGCTTGATAATGTCTAGGACGGAGAACTACGAGCAGTACTTC. Its translation is CASSLIMSRTENYEQYF.

This clonotype has at least ten counts. The genes are TRBV18 and TRBJ2-7, with TRBD1 matching over 11 bases. Trimming at V came to 0 bases and at J to 3 bases, leaving 4 bases not matched to a gene. Germline lookup yields CDR1 KGHSH and CDR2 LQKENI. The CDR3 is made up of 16 amino acids. The CDR3 reads CASSPPKGTGGYEQYF. CDR3 in DNA: TGTGCCAGCTCACCACCGAAAGGGACAGGGGGCTACGAGCAGTACTTC.

There are many counts of this clonotype. The chain carries TRBV12-3 or TRBV12-4 and TRBJ2-7, with no clear D. The CDR3 contains 17 residues. V shed 8 bases and J shed 0 bases, with 23 bases lying between them. DNA of the CDR3: TGTGCCAGCTCACAAACCCCAGGTATGGCCGTCTCCTACGAGCAGTACTTC. Protein sequence: CASSQTPGMAVSYEQYF.

This clonotype occurred many times. The V gene is TRBV6-1, the J gene TRBJ1-5; 12 bases align to TRBD1. The CDR3 extends over 15 amino acids. Germline V lookup: CDR1 MNHNS, CDR2 SASEGT. Losses at the gene ends were 6 bases for V and 6 bases for J; bases not matched to a gene: 6. For the CDR3, the DNA is TGTGCCAGCAGCGGGGACAGGGGGCACGTTCAGCCCCAGCATTTT. It encodes CASSGDRGHVQPQHF.

This clonotype was detected a few times. This chain joins TRBV6-2 or TRBV6-3 and TRBJ2-3; tentatively, D is TRBD2 (7 bases). The CDR3 is 15 amino acids. Germline V gene lookup returns CDR1 MNHEY and CDR2 SVGEGT. Trimming left V 6 bases short and J 2 bases short, with 15 bases between. The CDR3 reads CASSPGGLTTDTQYF. The CDR3 coding sequence is TGTGCCAGCAGCCCCGGGGGGCTGACCACAGATACGCAGTATTTT.

V is TRBV4-2 and J is TRBJ2-3; 7 positions agree with TRBD2. There are 16 residues in the CDR3. Trimming removed 4 bases from V and 5 bases from J; junction bases left unmatched: 12. Germline V CDR1 and CDR2: LGHNA, YNFKEQ. The CDR3 DNA reads as TGTGCCAGCAGCCTGGAAGCGGGACCTGCGGGAGATACGCAGTATTTT. Protein sequence: CASSLEAGPAGDTQYF.

The V gene is TRBV7-9, the J gene TRBJ2-5, with D perhaps TRBD2 (5 bases). This CDR3 is built from 12 residues. The V and J ends lost 8 bases and 5 bases respectively, with 12 bases between them. Germline assignment: CDR1 SEHNR and CDR2 FQNEAQ (reference sequence). CDR3: CASLGAEETQYF. As DNA, the CDR3 is TGTGCCAGCCTCGGAGCGGAGGAGACCCAGTACTTC.

Notes on this clonotype: A much larger clone lies one base from this, so it may be a read error. The rearrangement links TRBV7-2 to TRBJ1-1; D unresolved. The CDR3 spans 12 residues. Per the germline V gene, CDR1 is SGHTA and CDR2 is FQGNSA. The ends were cut back, 3 bases at V and 0 bases at J, with 2 bases in the middle. The DNA of the CDR3 is TGTGCCAGCAGCTTCGTGAACACTGAAGCTTTCTTT. Its translation: CASSFVNTEAFF. The full variable domain, with the rest looked up from reference TRBV7-2 and TRBJ1-1, is GAGVSQSPSNKVTEKGKDVELRCDPISGHTALYWYRQSLGQGLEFLIYFQGNSAPDKSGLPSDRFSAERTGGSVSTLTIQRTQQEDSAVYLCASSFVNTEAFFGQGTRLTVV.

This clonotype was counted many times. The rearrangement links TRBV6-5 to TRBJ2-1, with 11 bases matching TRBD2. The V gene end was trimmed by 1 base and the J gene end by 6 bases; junction bases not matched to a gene: 2. Germline CDR1 reads MNHEY; CDR2 reads SVGAGI. CDR3 length: 15 amino acids. The chain's CDR3 is CASSYYGLAGNEQFF. The CDR3, as DNA: TGTGCCAGCAGTTACTACGGACTAGCGGGCAATGAGCAGTTCTTC.

This clonotype was recorded many times. This chain uses TRBV4-1 with TRBJ2-4; 8 bases agree with TRBD1. In germline, CDR1 is MGHRA, CDR2 YSYEKL. Trimming cost V 1 base and J 4 bases; bases outside gene matches: 3. This CDR3 contains 15 residues. The CDR3 protein is CASSQVQGAKNIQYF. CDR3 bases: TGCGCCAGCAGCCAAGTCCAGGGGGCTAAAAACATTCAGTACTTC.

This clonotype was observed many times. CDR3 sequence reads: CASRDRAGTDTQYF. The CDR3 bases are TGTGCCAGCAGGGACAGGGCTGGCACAGATACGCAGTATTTT. The V and J genes are TRBV12-3 or TRBV12-4 and TRBJ2-3; 8 nucleotides match TRBD1. With 6 bases clipped from V and 1 base from J, the junction kept 3 bases outside the gene matches. There are 14 residues in the CDR3.

This chain links TRBV25-1 with TRBJ2-5; TRBD2 matches 11 bases. Trimming at V came to 2 bases and at J to 0 bases, leaving 5 bases not matched to a gene. The CDR3 has 17 amino acids. Germline CDR1 MGHDK, CDR2 SYGVNS. The chain's CDR3 is CASSETSGGSYQETQYF. The CDR3 nucleotides are TGTGCCAGCAGTGAAACTAGCGGGGGTTCGTACCAAGAGACCCAGTACTTC. Full variable domain (remainder filled in from reference TRBV25-1 and TRBJ2-5): EADIYQTPRYLVIGTGKKITLECSQTMGHDKMYWYQQDPGMELHLIHYSYGVNSTEKGDLSSESTVSRIRTEHFPLTLESARPSHTSQYLCASSETSGGSYQETQYFGPGTRLLVL.

This clonotype occurred a few times. The chain links TRBV7-8 to TRBJ2-3; 9 bases are a match to TRBD1. The V gene end was trimmed by 5 bases and the J gene end by 2 bases; junction bases not matched to a gene: 5. Germline-derived CDR1 and CDR2 are SGHVS and FQNEAQ. The CDR3 length is 15 residues. In DNA form, the CDR3 reads TGTGCCAGCAGCGCCGGACAGGGGATCACAGATACGCAGTATTTT. It translates to CASSAGQGITDTQYF.

The table lists this clonotype with many counts. The rearrangement uses TRBV7-9 and TRBJ2-7; 10 bases fit TRBD1. The CDR3 has 14 residues. Germline V gene data show CDR1 as SEHNR and CDR2 as FQNEAQ (reference sequence). Germline trimming cut 5 bases from V and 4 bases from J; bases unmatched to any gene: 5. The CDR3 reads CASSHRDRGYEQYF. CDR3 sequence (DNA): TGTGCCAGCAGCCACCGGGACAGGGGTTACGAGCAGTACTTC.

This clonotype was picked up many times. V is TRBV19 and J is TRBJ2-5; TRBD1 matches 7 bases. J gave up 5 bases and V 4 bases, and 7 bases lay outside the gene matches. The CDR3 contains 14 residues. From germline, CDR1 is LNHDA and CDR2 SQIVND (reference sequence). In DNA form, the CDR3 reads TGTGCCAGTAGTACACGACAGGGCGGCGAGACCCAGTACTTC. Its protein product is CASSTRQGGETQYF.

This clonotype was recorded at least ten times. The chain's CDR3 is CASSVGGGSTDTQYF. The CDR3 DNA reads TGTGCCAGCAGCGTTGGCGGGGGTAGCACAGATACGCAGTATTTT. The chain recombines TRBV9 with TRBJ2-3; 7 bases agree with TRBD2. The length of the CDR3 is 15 residues. Germline V gives CDR1 SGDLS, CDR2 YYNGEE. The V segment lost 2 bases and the J segment 0 bases; nucleotides outside the gene matches: 3.

This clonotype has ten or more counts. The chain joins TRBV6-5 to TRBJ2-1; D is perhaps TRBD1 (5 bases). Germline V gene data show CDR1 as MNHEY and CDR2 as SVGAGI. V was cut by 5 bases and J by 0 bases, with 14 bases left in between. The CDR3 sequence is 16 residues long. This CDR3 reads CASSRRQKSSYNEQFF. CDR3 in DNA: TGTGCCAGCAGTCGTAGACAGAAGAGCTCCTACAATGAGCAGTTCTTC.

J is TRBJ2-2 and V is TRBV28; possible D gene TRBD2, 5 bases. This CDR3 is 15 amino acids long. Germline V lookup: CDR1 MDHEN, CDR2 SYDVKM. Deletions cut 1 base from V and 7 bases from J, with 13 bases between. In DNA form, the CDR3 reads TGTGCCAGCAGTTTATCTCCGGGATTGGGCGGGGAGCTGTTTTTT. Its translation: CASSLSPGLGGELFF.

This clonotype was seen a handful of times. The CDR3 DNA reads as TGTGCCAGTAGTCCCCTACGGGGGGGAACCACAGATACGCAGTATTTT. Protein product: CASSPLRGGTTDTQYF. V is TRBV19 and J is TRBJ2-3, with 8 bases aligning to TRBD2. Germline V CDR1 and CDR2: LNHDA, SQIVND (reference sequence). V trimming: 5 bases; J trimming: 2 bases; junction bases outside the gene matches: 9. This CDR3 has 16 amino acids.

This clonotype was detected once. This sequence may be a read error, since a much larger clone differs from it by one base. The J gene is TRBJ2-5, the V gene TRBV3-1; tentatively, D is TRBD1 (7 bases). The germline V gene encodes CDR1 LGHDT and CDR2 YNNKEL (reference sequence). This CDR3 region has 14 residues. V lost 7 bases, J lost 4 bases, and 16 bases lay in between. This chain's CDR3 is CASNPHQGGETQYF. CDR3 nucleotides: TGTGCCAGCAACCCCCATCAGGGGGGAGAGACCCAGTACTTC.

This clonotype was counted many times. The V gene is TRBV4-1, the J gene TRBJ1-4, with D unclear. Germline lookup yields CDR1 MGHRA and CDR2 YSYEKL. The CDR3 covers 16 residues. Between the trimmed V and J ends, which lost 1 base and 3 bases, there was a span of 12 bases. The CDR3 loop is CASSQGFRISNEKLFF. The CDR3 DNA sequence: TGCGCCAGCAGCCAAGGATTCCGAATTTCTAATGAAAAACTGTTTTTT.

This clonotype was observed many times. The genes are TRBV7-6 and TRBJ2-1, with 9 bases fitting TRBD2. Germline V lookup: CDR1 SGHVS, CDR2 FNYEAQ. The CDR3 is 16 amino acids. With V trimmed by 5 bases and J by 8 bases, 13 bases remained unmatched. The CDR3 nucleotides read TGTGCCAGCAGCCCTCGCGAAGCGGGGGGCCGCCATGAGCAGTTCTTC. Amino acid sequence: CASSPREAGGRHEQFF.

V and J are TRBV13 and TRBJ1-3; TRBD1 agrees at 10 bases. CDR3 length: 15 amino acids. The V gene's germline CDR1 is PRHDT and CDR2 FYEKMQ (reference sequence). The trim removed 5 bases at V and 10 bases at J, leaving 11 bases unmatched. The CDR3 loop reads CASSPTGTGEMTIYF. In nucleotides, the CDR3 is TGTGCCAGCAGCCCAACCGGGACAGGGGAAATGACCATATATTTT.

In this sample, this clonotype turned up many times. The V call is TRBV12-3 or TRBV12-4, the J call TRBJ2-2; D is possibly TRBD1 (5 bases). The V gene lost 8 bases and the J gene lost 5 bases, with 12 bases spanning the gap. This CDR3 is built from 13 residues. The CDR3 loop is CASRKGRTGELFF. The DNA for the CDR3 is TGTGCCAGCCGGAAGGGGCGGACCGGGGAGCTGTTTTTT.

This clonotype has at least ten counts. This chain uses TRBV2 with TRBJ2-3; D unclear. This CDR3 comprises 12 residues. V was cut by 6 bases and J by 3 bases, with 7 bases left in between. From germline, CDR1 is SNHLY and CDR2 FYNNEI. The CDR3 nucleotides are TGTGCCAGCAGCGTTACGACAGATACGCAGTATTTT. Its protein is CASSVTTDTQYF.